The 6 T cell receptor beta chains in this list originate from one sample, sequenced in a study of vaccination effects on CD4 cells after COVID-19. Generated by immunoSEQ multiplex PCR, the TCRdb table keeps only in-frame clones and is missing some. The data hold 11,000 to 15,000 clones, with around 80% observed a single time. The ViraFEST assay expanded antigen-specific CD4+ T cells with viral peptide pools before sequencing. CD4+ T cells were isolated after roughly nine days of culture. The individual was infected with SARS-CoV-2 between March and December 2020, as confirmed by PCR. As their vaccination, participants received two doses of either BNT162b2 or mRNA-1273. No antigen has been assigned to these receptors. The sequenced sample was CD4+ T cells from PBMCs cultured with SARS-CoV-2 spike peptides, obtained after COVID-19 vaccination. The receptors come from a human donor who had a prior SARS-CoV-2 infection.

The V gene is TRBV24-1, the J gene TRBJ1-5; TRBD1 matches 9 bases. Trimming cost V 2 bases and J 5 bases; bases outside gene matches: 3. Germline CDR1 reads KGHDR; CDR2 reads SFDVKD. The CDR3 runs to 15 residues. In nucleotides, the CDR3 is TGTGCCACCAGTGATTCGACAGGGGGTTATCAGCCCCAGCATTTT. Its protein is CATSDSTGGYQPQHF.

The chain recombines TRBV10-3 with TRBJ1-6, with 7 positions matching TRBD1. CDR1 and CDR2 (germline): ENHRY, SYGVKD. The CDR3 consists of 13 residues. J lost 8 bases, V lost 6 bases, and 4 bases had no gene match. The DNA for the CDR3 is TGTGCCATCAGGAGGGACAGAGATTCACCCCTCCACTTT. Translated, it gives CAIRRDRDSPLHF.

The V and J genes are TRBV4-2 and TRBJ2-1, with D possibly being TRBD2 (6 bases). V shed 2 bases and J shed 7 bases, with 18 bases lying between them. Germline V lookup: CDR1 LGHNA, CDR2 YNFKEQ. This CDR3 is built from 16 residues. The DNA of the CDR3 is TGTGCCAGCAGCCAACGGGTCGGGAGTGCTGGTAATGAGCAGTTCTTC. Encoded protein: CASSQRVGSAGNEQFF.

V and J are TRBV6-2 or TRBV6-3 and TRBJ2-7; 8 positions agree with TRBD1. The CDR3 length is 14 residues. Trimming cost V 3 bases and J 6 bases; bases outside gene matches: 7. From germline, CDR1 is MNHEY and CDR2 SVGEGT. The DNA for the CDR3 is TGTGCCAGCAGTTATGTGACAGGGGTTGGCGAGCAGTACTTC. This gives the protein CASSYVTGVGEQYF.

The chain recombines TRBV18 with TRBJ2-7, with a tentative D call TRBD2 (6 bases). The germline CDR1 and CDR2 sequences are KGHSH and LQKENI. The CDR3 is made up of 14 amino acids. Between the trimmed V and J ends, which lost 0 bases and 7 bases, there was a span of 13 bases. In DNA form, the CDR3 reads TGTGCCAGCTCACCACCGGGCCGGAGCGGGGAGCAGTACTTC. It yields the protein CASSPPGRSGEQYF.

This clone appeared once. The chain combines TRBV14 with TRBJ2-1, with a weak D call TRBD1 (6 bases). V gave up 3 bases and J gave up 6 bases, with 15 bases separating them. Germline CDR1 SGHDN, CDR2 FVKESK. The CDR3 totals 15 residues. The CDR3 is CASSQEWDTSNEQFF. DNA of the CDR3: TGTGCCAGCAGCCAGGAATGGGACACTTCCAATGAGCAGTTCTTC.